The TCR beta chain under discussion was sequenced for a study of T-cell reconstitution after alpha-beta-depleted transplantation in children. Overall study results and limits: T cells produced anew were the main source of T-cell counts and diversity one year after transplant. By about two months after transplant, alpha-beta T cells reportedly arose from several hundred graft clones that had expanded.

This sample's TCRbeta library carried unique molecular identifier barcodes. TCRdb independently ran MiXCR on the PCR reads; one entry per CDR3 protein. The sample contains a few hundred thousand distinct CDR3 sequences, around two fifths of which appear only once. About this clonotype: Its specificity is not known.

J gave up 1 base and V 6 bases, and 10 bases lay outside the gene matches. CDR1 is MNHNS, CDR2 SASEGT, per germline. This CDR3 comprises 17 residues. The sample consisted of PBMCs, taken before TCRalphabeta/CD19-depleted stem cell transplant. This chain joins TRBV6-1 and TRBJ2-5, with 11 positions matching TRBD1. The TCR sequence derives from a girl aged 2 to 10 with aplastic anemia, due to receive a stem cell transplant. The CDR3 nucleotides are TGTGCCAGCAGACCTTGGACAGGGGGCGCCTTCCAAGAGACCCAGTACTTC. Its protein product is CASRPWTGGAFQETQYF.